What follows is one T cell receptor (beta chain) and its context. The table came from immunoSEQ multiplex PCR; TCRdb's copy has only in-frame clones and leaves some out. The repertoire includes about 35,000 clones, 83% of them detected once, and approximately 3.6% sits in the top ten. The data stem from a study of blood T cell repertoires in COVID-19. This CDR3 is 15 amino acids long. The V gene lost 4 bases and the J gene lost 0 bases, with 10 bases spanning the gap. The germline V gene encodes CDR1 SNHLY and CDR2 FYNNEI. The origin of this receptor is a man over 45 with acute or convalescent COVID-19. Sequencing input: peripheral blood. J is TRBJ2-1 and V is TRBV2, with D possibly matching TRBD2 (5 bases). CDR3 amino acids: CASSVRAGSYNEQFF. The CDR3 region has the DNA TGTGCCAGCAGTGTGCGGGCCGGCTCCTACAATGAGCAGTTCTTC.